This TCR beta chain is from a study of identical twins. Study observations and caveats: Researchers reported weaker excess twin sharing in beta out-of-frame sequences.

Carrying unique molecular identifiers, the cDNA also gained a universal primer site through template switching. One entry per CDR3 protein, called by TCRdb with MiXCR from the 5' RACE reads. This sample yields about 240,000 distinct CDR3 sequences, of which about 10% are seen a single time; 8% to 10% belongs to the top ten. At least ten counts were recorded for this clonotype. Its matching antigen is unknown. Germline assignment: CDR1 MNHEY and CDR2 SVGAGI. The CDR3 length is 13 residues. Trimming removed 3 bases at V and 4 bases at J, with 9 bases between. This chain joins TRBV6-5 and TRBJ1-1; D call uncertain. The clonotype was recovered from a man aged 50 to 60 in good health. What was sequenced was memory T cells sorted from blood. In DNA, the CDR3 is TGTGCCAGCAGTTATGGGGAGGCCACTGAAGCTTTCTTT. This codes for CASSYGEATEAFF.